These T cell receptor beta chains were read from a single sample in a study of patients and donors after allogeneic stem cell transplantation. TCRdb used MiXCR to reprocess the RT-PCR reads, holding one entry per CDR3 protein. In the table there are approximately 61,000 distinct CDR3 sequences, approximately 12% of which are singletons. Sequencing used blood, either unsorted or a sorted T cell fraction (not recorded which). The receptors shown here come from a human donor who was either an allogeneic HSCT recipient or a stem cell or donor lymphocyte infusion donor (not recorded which). It is not recorded whose cells these are; they may come from a transplant donor. The CDR3 runs from the conserved cysteine through the conserved F or W. D genes are given only for firm matches. Size tells how often a clone was seen (once, few, many) or the class of an expanded clone, and some rows leave it out.

TRBJ2-3 | TRBV7-2 | . | . | TGTGCCAGCAGCTTAGTGCGGGAAGATACGCAGTATTTT | CASSLVREDTQYF
TRBJ2-7 | TRBV7-6 | . | . | TGTGCCAGCAGCTTAGCTCGGACGGAAGCCTACGAGCAGTACTTC | CASSLARTEAYEQYF
TRBJ1-2 | TRBV12-3/TRBV12-4 | . | many | TGTGCCAGCAGTTTGTACCCGCCTAACTATGGCTACACCTTC | CASSLYPPNYGYTF
TRBJ2-1 | TRBV6-4 | . | few | TGTGCCAGCAGTGAGATCGGAGGGTCCTACAATGAGCAGTTCTTC | CASSEIGGSYNEQFF
TRBJ2-3 | TRBV5-1 | TRBD2 | once | TGCGCCAGCAAAGGGACTAGCGCGCAGTATTTT | CASKGTSAQYF
TRBJ2-5 | TRBV20-1 | . | . | TGCAGTGCACCCCACGGGACTCAACAAGAGACCCAGTACTTC | CSAPHGTQQETQYF
TRBJ1-2 | TRBV12-3/TRBV12-4 | TRBD1 | many | TGTGCCAGCAGTTTAGACAGGGGGCAAAACTATGGCTACACCTTC | CASSLDRGQNYGYTF
TRBJ2-6 | TRBV7-6 | . | . | TGTGCCAGCAGCTTGGCTAGGAGCTCTGGGGCCAACGTCCTGACTTTC | CASSLARSSGANVLTF
TRBJ2-7 | TRBV20-1 | . | . | TGCAGTGCTACAGACTACTCCTACGAGCAGTACTTC | CSATDYSYEQYF
TRBJ2-5 | TRBV7-9 | . | few | TGTGCCAGCAGCTCCGACCCAGTACAAGAGACCCAGTACTTC | CASSSDPVQETQYF
TRBJ1-4 | TRBV24-1 | . | . | TGTGCCACCAGTGCCCTGCTTAGACGGGGCGGTGAAAAACTGTTTTTT | CATSALLRRGGEKLFF
TRBJ1-5 | TRBV4-2 | . | many | TGTGCCAGCAGCCAAGATACCGGGGCGTATCAGCCCCAGCATTTT | CASSQDTGAYQPQHF
TRBJ1-4 | TRBV7-9 | . | . | TGTGCCAGCAGCGGTCCCGGGGGGACAACTAATGAAAAACTGTTTTTT | CASSGPGGTTNEKLFF
TRBJ2-7 | TRBV12-3/TRBV12-4 | TRBD1 | few | TGTGCCAGCAGGACCGGACAGGGGAGCTACGAGCAGTACTTC | CASRTGQGSYEQYF
TRBJ2-1 | TRBV3-1 | . | many | TGTGCCAGCAGCCAAGCAAAGCAGGGCTCCGCGAAAGGCGATGAGCAGTTCTTC | CASSQAKQGSAKGDEQFF
TRBJ2-7 | TRBV5-1 | TRBD2 | few | TGCGCCAGCAGCCCTGGGACTAGCGGGATCTCCTACGAGCAGTACTTC | CASSPGTSGISYEQYF
TRBJ1-2 | TRBV7-2 | . | many | TGTGCCAGCAGCTTAATCACGTTTTTCCAGGGACAAGGCTACACCTTC | CASSLITFFQGQGYTF
TRBJ2-7 | TRBV27 | TRBD2 | . | TGTGCCAGCAGTTTCTTAGCGGGAGGTTACGAGCAGTACTTC | CASSFLAGGYEQYF
TRBJ2-4 | TRBV20-1 | . | . | TGCAGTGCTAGAGGTGGCAGAAAGGCAGCCAAAAACATTCAGTACTTC | CSARGGRKAAKNIQYF